This TCR beta chain was recovered during a study of T cell repertoires in cytomegalovirus infection (dated by TCRdb to about 2019). Notes on the research overall: Because public TCR beta signatures pointed to carriage of CMV infection together with the matching HLA type, the HLA type of each donor mattered for the analysis. Overall study results and their limits: In both this cohort and an independent cohort of 350 to 400 donors, the cumulative frequency of public TCR beta family members distinguished carriers of CMV infection plus the relevant HLA type. In the ex vivo response, HLA-C-restricted CMV-specific TCR beta clonotypes were dominant, and in two of eight donors the single most frequent clonotype came from this HLA-C-restricted group.

The germline V gene sets CDR1 to SGHTA and CDR2 to FQGNSA. From the cysteine up to the phenylalanine, the CDR3 has a length of 19 residues. Solely the CDR3 DNA is kept, with 57 bases framed from the first base. Germline trimming: 5 bases from V, 2 bases from J; junction bases outside gene matches: 18. Sequencing used an Illumina HiSeq 1500. TCRdb trimmed public reads at Q25 via fastp, called clones via MiXCR and kept in-frame beta chains. Rows are combined by CDR3 protein, so each entry shows the most common genes and DNA. The sample records approximately 76,000 distinct CDR3 sequences, less than 4.5% of which are singletons. The ten largest clones capture around 4.4% of the sample. This clonotype was observed many times. Its specific antigen is unknown. No qualities accompany the bases; no much larger clone lies one base away.

The chain uses TRBV7-2 and TRBJ1-2, with 9 bases aligning to TRBD1. The sequencing input was PBMCs. This TCR derives from a human donor in good health (CMV status not recorded). Some clones in this sample may be carry-over from other donors' samples. The CDR3 protein is CASSTVDGTGTSWNYGYTF. The DNA is TGTGCCAGCAGCACCGTTGACGGGACAGGGACAAGCTGGAACTATGGCTACACCTTC.